Each of the 5 T cell receptor beta chains below was sequenced from the same sample in a study of blood T cells in healthy people across ages. Through a sample-barcoded 5' primer and a J-beta primer mix, a second PCR was run for about 6 to 11 cycles. MiXCR was run by TCRdb on the 5' RACE reads, yielding one entry per CDR3 protein. Among hundreds of thousands of distinct CDR3 sequences listed, about 30% were seen once. Sequences were obtained from blood. The origin of the receptors is a woman aged 80 or over in good health.

This clonotype was counted many times. The rearrangement uses TRBV3-1 and TRBJ2-7; D possibly matches TRBD1 or TRBD2 (6 bases each). The CDR3 has 15 amino acids. Germline CDR1 is LGHDT and CDR2 is YNNKEL (reference sequence). V lost 1 base and J 7 bases, leaving 17 bases between the germline ends. The CDR3 region has the DNA TGTGCCAGCAGCCAAGTCGCGGGGACGAGGGGGGAGCAGTACTTC. Protein product: CASSQVAGTRGEQYF.

This clonotype was counted many times. V gene TRBV20-1 combines with J gene TRBJ2-4; 8 bases fit TRBD2. CDR3 length: 13 amino acids. CDR1 DFQATT and CDR2 SNEGSKA come from the germline V gene (reference sequence). V lost 5 bases, J lost 6 bases, and 6 bases stayed unmatched. The CDR3: CSASGGGGNIQYF. The CDR3 bases are TGCAGTGCTTCCGGGGGGGGGGGAAACATTCAGTACTTC.

This clonotype was observed at least ten times. The chain carries TRBV2 and TRBJ2-7; D gene unclear. V was shortened by 8 bases and J by 2 bases, with 19 bases between the two germline ends. This CDR3 has 15 amino acids. Looked up from germline, CDR1 is SNHLY and CDR2 is FYNNEI. CDR3 nucleotide sequence: TGTGCCAGCTCCCTCGGGCCCAGCTTTACCTACGAGCAGTACTTC. Translated, it gives CASSLGPSFTYEQYF.

Remarks on this clonotype: With a much larger clone just one base away, this may be a read error. The chain links TRBV20-1 to TRBJ1-2; 8 bases map to TRBD1. Germline loops: CDR1 DFQATT, CDR2 SNEGSKA (reference sequence). J was trimmed by 2 bases and V by 3 bases; bases with no gene match: 11. CDR3 length equals 16 residues. The CDR3 protein is CSASLTQGAQNYGYTF. The CDR3 nucleotides are TGCAGTGCTAGCCTTACTCAGGGGGCGCAGAACTATGGCTACACCTTC.

Notes on this clonotype: With a much larger clone just one base away, this may be a read error. The CDR3 DNA sequence: TGCGCCAGCAGCTTGGCGGCAGCCGACGAAAACATTCAGTACTTC. It is translated as CASSLAAADENIQYF. The V call is TRBV5-1, the J call TRBJ2-4; D is unclear. The germline V gene has CDR1 SGHRS and CDR2 YFSETQ. V lost 0 bases and J 5 bases, leaving 12 bases between the germline ends. The CDR3 is 15 residues long.